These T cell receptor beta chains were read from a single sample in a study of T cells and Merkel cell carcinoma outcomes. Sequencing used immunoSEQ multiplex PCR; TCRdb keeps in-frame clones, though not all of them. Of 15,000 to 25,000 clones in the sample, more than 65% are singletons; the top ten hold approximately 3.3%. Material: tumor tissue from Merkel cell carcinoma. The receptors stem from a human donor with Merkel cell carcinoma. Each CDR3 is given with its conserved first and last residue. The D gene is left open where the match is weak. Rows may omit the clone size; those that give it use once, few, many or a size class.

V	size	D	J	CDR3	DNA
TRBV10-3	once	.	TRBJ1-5	CAISEWGAWGNQPQHF	TGTGCCATCAGTGAATGGGGGGCATGGGGCAATCAGCCCCAGCATTTT
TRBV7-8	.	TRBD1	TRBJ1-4	CASSLRNRGSEKLFF	TGTGCCAGCAGCTTAAGAAACAGGGGCAGCGAAAAACTGTTTTTT
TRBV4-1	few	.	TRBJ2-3	CASSQPPVGIGQYF	TGCGCCAGCAGCCAGCCGCCCGTCGGAATTGGGCAGTATTTT
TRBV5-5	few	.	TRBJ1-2	CASNRVNYGYTF	TGTGCCAGCAACAGGGTGAACTATGGCTACACCTTC
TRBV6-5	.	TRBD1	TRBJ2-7	CASTDTGTASYEQYF	TGTGCCAGCACCGACACAGGGACAGCCTCCTACGAGCAGTACTTC
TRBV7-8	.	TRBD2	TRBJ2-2	CASSLELGTSGGSGGELFF	TGTGCCAGCAGCTTAGAGTTAGGAACTAGCGGGGGGTCTGGCGGGGAGCTGTTTTTT
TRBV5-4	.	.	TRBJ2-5	CASSPDSQETQYF	TGTGCCAGCAGTCCTGACAGTCAAGAGACCCAGTACTTC
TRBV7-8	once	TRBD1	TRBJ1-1	CASSLIQGAEAFF	TGTGCCAGCAGCTTAATCCAGGGGGCTGAAGCTTTCTTT
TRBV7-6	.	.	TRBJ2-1	CASSFNRLGNEQFF	TGTGCCAGCAGCTTCAACAGACTAGGGAATGAGCAGTTCTTC
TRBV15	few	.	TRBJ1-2	CATSRGVGGTYGYTF	TGTGCCACCAGCAGAGGGGTAGGGGGTACCTATGGCTACACCTTC
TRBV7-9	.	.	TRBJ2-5	CASSQETQYF	TGTGCCAGCAGCCAAGAGACCCAGTACTTC
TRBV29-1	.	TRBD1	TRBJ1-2	CSVGDSNYGYTF	TGCAGCGTAGGGGACAGTAACTATGGCTACACCTTC
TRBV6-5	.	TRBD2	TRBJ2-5	CASNGREKTQYF	TGTGCCAGCAACGGGAGGGAAAAGACCCAGTACTTC
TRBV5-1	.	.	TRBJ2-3	CASSSSGRAPTQYF	TGCGCCAGCAGCTCCTCCGGCAGGGCGCCTACGCAGTATTTT
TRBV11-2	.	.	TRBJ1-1	CASSSGGGNGQNTEAFF	TGTGCCAGCAGCTCCGGCGGGGGTAATGGGCAGAACACTGAAGCTTTCTTT
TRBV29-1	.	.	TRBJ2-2	CSVEDRGGERAGELFF	TGCAGCGTTGAAGATCGAGGGGGAGAGAGGGCCGGGGAGCTGTTTTTT
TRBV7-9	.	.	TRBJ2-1	CASSSARDKGFF	TGTGCCAGCAGCTCTGCGCGGGATAAGGGGTTCTTC
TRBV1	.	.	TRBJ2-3	CTSSQAQGYTQYF	TGCACCAGCAGCCAAGCCCAGGGGTATACGCAGTATTTT
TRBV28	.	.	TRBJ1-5	CASSHGNQPQHF	TGTGCCAGCAGTCATGGCAATCAGCCCCAGCATTTT
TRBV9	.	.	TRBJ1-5	CASSVGGGPQPQHF	TGTGCCAGCAGCGTAGGTGGGGGGCCTCAGCCCCAGCATTTT
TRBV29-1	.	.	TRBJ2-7	CSVEGGLYEQYF	TGCAGCGTTGAGGGGGGCCTCTACGAGCAGTACTTC
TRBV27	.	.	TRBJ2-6	CASSRLSWLQSRANVLTF	TGTGCCAGCAGTCGCCTGAGCTGGCTACAAAGTCGGGCCAACGTCCTGACTTTC
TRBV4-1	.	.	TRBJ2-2	CASSQTRTSNTGELFF	TGCGCCAGCAGCCAGACACGGACATCTAACACCGGGGAGCTGTTTTTT
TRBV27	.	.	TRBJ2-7	CASSLSRGKTYEQYF	TGTGCCAGCAGTTTATCAAGGGGGAAAACCTACGAGCAGTACTTC
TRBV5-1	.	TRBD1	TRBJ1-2	CASSLEQGWGEGYTF	TGCGCCAGCAGCTTGGAACAGGGGTGGGGAGAAGGCTACACCTTC
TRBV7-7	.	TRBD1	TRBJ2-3	CASSPDREDTQYF	TGTGCTAGCAGCCCCGACAGGGAGGATACGCAGTATTTT
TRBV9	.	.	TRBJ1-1	CASSHGPNTEAFF	TGTGCCAGCTCGCACGGGCCGAACACTGAAGCTTTCTTT
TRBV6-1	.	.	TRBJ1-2	CASSVQGDPYGYTF	TGTGCCAGCAGTGTACAGGGAGATCCCTATGGCTACACCTTC
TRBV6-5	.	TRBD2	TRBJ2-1	CASGTSGSAYNEQFF	TGTGCCAGCGGGACTAGCGGGAGTGCCTACAATGAGCAGTTCTTC
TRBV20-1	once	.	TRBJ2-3	CSARRTDTQYF	TGCAGTGCTAGACGCACAGATACGCAGTATTTT
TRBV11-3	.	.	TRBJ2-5	CASSLDFTGVGETQYF	TGTGCCAGCAGCTTAGATTTCACCGGGGTCGGGGAGACCCAGTACTTC
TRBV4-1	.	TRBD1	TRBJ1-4	CASSQPTGPDEKLFF	TGCGCCAGCAGCCAACCGACAGGGCCGGATGAAAAACTGTTTTTT
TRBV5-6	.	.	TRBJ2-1	CASSLSSDEQFF	TGTGCCAGCAGCTTAAGCAGCGATGAGCAGTTCTTC
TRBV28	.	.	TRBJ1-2	CASSPGTRANYGYTF	TGTGCCAGCAGTCCCGGGACAAGAGCTAACTATGGCTACACCTTC
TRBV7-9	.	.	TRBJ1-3	CASSLARGLGNTIYF	TGTGCCAGCAGCCTCGCGCGGGGGTTGGGAAACACCATATATTTT
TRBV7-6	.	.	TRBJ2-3	CASSLAPSTDTQYF	TGTGCCAGCAGCTTAGCTCCTAGCACAGATACGCAGTATTTT
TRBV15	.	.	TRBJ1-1	CATSITASSNTEAFF	TGTGCCACCAGCATTACAGCTTCCTCGAACACTGAAGCTTTCTTT
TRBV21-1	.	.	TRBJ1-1	CASSTSRTAEAFF	TGTGCCAGCAGCACCTCCCGGACGGCTGAAGCTTTCTTT
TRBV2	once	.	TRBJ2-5	CASSETARETQYF	TGTGCCAGCAGTGAAACTGCCCGAGAGACCCAGTACTTC
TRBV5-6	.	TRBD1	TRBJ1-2	CASSLGQGAYGYTF	TGTGCCAGCAGCTTGGGACAGGGGGCCTATGGCTACACCTTC
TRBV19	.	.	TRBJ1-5	CASSMLPLGGAAQHF	TGTGCCAGTAGTATGCTCCCCTTAGGAGGGGCAGCCCAGCATTTT
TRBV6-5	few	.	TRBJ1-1	CASSYGNSEAFF	TGTGCCAGCAGTTACGGGAACAGCGAAGCTTTCTTT
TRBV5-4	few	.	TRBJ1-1	CASSLGARMNTEAFF	TGTGCCAGCAGCTTGGGTGCCAGAATGAACACTGAAGCTTTCTTT
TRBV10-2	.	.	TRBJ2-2	CATVLDPGTGELFF	TGCGCCACCGTTTTGGACCCGGGAACCGGGGAGCTGTTTTTT
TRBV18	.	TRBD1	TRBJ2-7	CASSRDRTYEQYF	TGTGCCAGCTCACGGGACAGAACCTACGAGCAGTACTTC
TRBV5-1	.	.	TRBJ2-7	CASSRFVGVAPSREQYF	TGCGCCAGCAGCCGGTTTGTGGGGGTTGCGCCTTCGCGGGAGCAGTACTTC
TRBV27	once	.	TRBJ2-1	CASSPPWPSYNEQFF	TGTGCCAGCAGTCCTCCTTGGCCCAGCTACAATGAGCAGTTCTTC
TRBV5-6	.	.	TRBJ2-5	CASSLASLETQYF	TGTGCCAGCAGCTTGGCCTCGCTGGAGACCCAGTACTTC
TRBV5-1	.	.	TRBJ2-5	CASSLAGETQYF	TGCGCCAGCAGCTTGGCTGGGGAGACCCAGTACTTC
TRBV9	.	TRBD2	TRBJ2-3	CASSVETSGTDTQYF	TGTGCCAGCAGCGTAGAGACTAGCGGAACAGATACGCAGTATTTT
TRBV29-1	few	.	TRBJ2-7	CSTYYPGDEQYF	TGCAGCACGTATTATCCAGGGGACGAGCAGTACTTC
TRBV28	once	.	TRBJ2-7	CASSLPPGQEQYF	TGTGCCAGCAGTTTACCCCCAGGACAGGAGCAGTACTTC
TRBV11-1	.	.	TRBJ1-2	CASSRVRAGYGYTF	TGTGCCAGCAGCCGCGTTAGGGCGGGATATGGCTACACCTTC
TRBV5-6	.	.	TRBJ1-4	CASSFSLRGKLFF	TGTGCCAGCAGCTTCTCTCTGAGGGGAAAACTGTTTTTT
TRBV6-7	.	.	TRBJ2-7	CASRGWRDHYEQYF	TGTGCCAGCAGGGGGTGGCGAGACCACTACGAGCAGTACTTC